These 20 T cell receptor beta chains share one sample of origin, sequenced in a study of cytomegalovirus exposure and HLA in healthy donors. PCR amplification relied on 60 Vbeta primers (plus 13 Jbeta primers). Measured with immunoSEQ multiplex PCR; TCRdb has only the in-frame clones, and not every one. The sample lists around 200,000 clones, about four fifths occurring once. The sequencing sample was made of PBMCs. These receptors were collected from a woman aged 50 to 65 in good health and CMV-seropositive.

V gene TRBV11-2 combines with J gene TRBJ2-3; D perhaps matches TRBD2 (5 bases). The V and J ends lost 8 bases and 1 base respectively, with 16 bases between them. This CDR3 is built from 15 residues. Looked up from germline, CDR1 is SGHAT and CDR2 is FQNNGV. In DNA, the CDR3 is TGTGCCAGCGGACTCAGAGGGATGGGCACAGATACGCAGTATTTT. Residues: CASGLRGMGTDTQYF.

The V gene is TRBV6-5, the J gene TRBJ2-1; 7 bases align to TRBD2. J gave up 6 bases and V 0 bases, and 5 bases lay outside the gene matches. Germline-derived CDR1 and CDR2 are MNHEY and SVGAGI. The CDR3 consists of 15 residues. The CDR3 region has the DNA TGTGCCAGCAGTTACTCAGCGGGACCAAGCAATGAGCAGTTCTTC. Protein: CASSYSAGPSNEQFF.

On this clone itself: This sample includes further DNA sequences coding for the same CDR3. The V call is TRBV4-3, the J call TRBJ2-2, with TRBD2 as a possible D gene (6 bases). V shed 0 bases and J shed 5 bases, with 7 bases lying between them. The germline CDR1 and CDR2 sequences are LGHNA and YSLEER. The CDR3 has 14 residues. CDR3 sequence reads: CASSQEAGTGELFF. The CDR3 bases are TGCGCCAGCAGCCAAGAGGCGGGGACCGGGGAGCTGTTTTTT.

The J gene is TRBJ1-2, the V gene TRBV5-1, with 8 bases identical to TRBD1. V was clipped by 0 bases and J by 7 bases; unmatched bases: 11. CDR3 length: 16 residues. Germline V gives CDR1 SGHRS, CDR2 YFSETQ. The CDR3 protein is CASSLVGSGGMSGYTF. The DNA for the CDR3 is TGCGCCAGCAGCTTGGTAGGCTCAGGGGGCATGAGTGGCTACACCTTC.

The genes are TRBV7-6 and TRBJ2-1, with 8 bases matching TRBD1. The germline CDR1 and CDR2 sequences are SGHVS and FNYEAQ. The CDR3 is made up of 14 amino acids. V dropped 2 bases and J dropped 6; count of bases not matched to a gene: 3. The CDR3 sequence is CASSLWTGSNEQFF. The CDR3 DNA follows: TGTGCCAGCAGCTTATGGACAGGGAGCAATGAGCAGTTCTTC.

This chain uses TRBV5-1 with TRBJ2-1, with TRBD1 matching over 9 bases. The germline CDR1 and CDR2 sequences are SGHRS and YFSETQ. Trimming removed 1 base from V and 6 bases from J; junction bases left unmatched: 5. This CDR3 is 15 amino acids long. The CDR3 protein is CASSLHMTGGNEQFF. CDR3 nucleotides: TGCGCCAGCAGCTTGCATATGACAGGGGGCAATGAGCAGTTCTTC.

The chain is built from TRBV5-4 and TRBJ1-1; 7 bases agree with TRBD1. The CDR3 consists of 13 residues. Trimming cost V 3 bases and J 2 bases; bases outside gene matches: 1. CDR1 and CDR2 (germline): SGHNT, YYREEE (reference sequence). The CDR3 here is CASSWDSNTEAFF. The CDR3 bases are TGTGCCAGCAGCTGGGACAGCAACACTGAAGCTTTCTTT. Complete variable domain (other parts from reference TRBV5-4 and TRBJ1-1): ETGVTQSPTHLIKTRGQQVTLRCSSQSGHNTVSWYQQALGQGPQFIFQYYREEENGRGNFPPRFSGLQFPNYSSELNVNALELDDSALYLCASSWDSNTEAFFGQGTRLTVV.

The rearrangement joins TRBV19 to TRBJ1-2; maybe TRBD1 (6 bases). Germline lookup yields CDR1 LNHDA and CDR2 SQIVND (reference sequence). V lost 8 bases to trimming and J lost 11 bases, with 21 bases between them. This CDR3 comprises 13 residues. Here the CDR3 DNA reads TGTGCCAGTTCAACCGGACAGCTCAGTATGTACACCTTC. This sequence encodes CASSTGQLSMYTF. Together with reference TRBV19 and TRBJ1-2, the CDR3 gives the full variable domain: DGGITQSPKYLFRKEGQNVTLSCEQNLNHDAMYWYRQDPGQGLRLIYYSQIVNDFQKGDIAEGYSVSREKKESFPLTVTSAQKNPTAFYLCASSTGQLSMYTFGSGTRLTVV.

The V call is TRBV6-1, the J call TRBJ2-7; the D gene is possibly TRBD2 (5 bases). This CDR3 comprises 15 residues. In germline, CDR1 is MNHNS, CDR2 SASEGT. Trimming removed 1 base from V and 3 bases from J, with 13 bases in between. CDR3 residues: CASSEGPGFDYEQYF. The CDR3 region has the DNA TGTGCCAGCAGTGAAGGACCGGGGTTTGACTACGAGCAGTACTTC.

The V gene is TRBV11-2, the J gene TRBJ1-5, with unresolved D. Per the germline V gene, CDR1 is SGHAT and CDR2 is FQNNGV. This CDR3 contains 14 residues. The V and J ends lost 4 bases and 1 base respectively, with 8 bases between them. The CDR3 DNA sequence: TGTGCCAGCAGCTCAGGTACCAGCAATCAGCCCCAGCATTTT. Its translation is CASSSGTSNQPQHF.

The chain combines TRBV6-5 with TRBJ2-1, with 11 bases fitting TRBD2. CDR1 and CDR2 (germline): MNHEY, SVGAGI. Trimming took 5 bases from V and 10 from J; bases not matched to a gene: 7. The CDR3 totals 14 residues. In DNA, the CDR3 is TGTGCCAGCAGTGTAGCGGGGGGGCCAGGAGAGCAGTTCTTC. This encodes CASSVAGGPGEQFF.

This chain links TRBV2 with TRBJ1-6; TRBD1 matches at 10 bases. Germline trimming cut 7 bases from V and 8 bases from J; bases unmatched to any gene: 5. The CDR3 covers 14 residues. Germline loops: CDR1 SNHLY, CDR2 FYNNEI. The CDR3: CASTPTGGDSPLHF. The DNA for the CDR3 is TGTGCCAGCACACCGACAGGGGGCGATTCACCCCTCCACTTT.

The chain's CDR3 is CASGAGKAFF. CDR3 DNA: TGTGCCAGTGGGGCGGGGAAAGCTTTCTTT. V gene TRBV6-1 combines with J gene TRBJ1-1; a possible D gene is TRBD1 (5 bases). V was pared by 9 bases and J by 9 bases, with 11 bases between. The CDR3 is 10 residues long. Germline CDR1 and CDR2: MNHNS and SASEGT.

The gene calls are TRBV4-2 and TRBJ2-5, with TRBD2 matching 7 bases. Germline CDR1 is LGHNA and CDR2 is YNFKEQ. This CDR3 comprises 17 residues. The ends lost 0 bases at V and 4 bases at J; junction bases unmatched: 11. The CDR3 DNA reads TGTGCCAGCAGCCAAGATATCGGGAGCGGGGCGAGAGAGACCCAGTACTTC. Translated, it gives CASSQDIGSGARETQYF.

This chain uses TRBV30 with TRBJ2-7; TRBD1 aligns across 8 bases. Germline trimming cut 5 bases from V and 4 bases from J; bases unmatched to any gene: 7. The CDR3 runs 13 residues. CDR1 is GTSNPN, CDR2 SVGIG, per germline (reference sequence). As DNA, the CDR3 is TGTGCCTGGGGGACAGGTATACGATACGAGCAGTACTTC. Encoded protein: CAWGTGIRYEQYF.

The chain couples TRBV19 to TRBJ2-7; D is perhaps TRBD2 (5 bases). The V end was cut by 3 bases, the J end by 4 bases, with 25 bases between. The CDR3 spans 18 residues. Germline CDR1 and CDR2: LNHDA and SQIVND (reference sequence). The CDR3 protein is CASSIRVASPSEGYEQYF. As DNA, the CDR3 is TGTGCCAGTAGTATCCGTGTGGCTAGCCCTTCGGAAGGGTACGAGCAGTACTTC.

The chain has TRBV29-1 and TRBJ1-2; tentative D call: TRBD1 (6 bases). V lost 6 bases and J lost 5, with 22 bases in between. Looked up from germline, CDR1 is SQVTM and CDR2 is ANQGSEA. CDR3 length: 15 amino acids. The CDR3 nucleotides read TGCAGCGTCGAATACCCCGAAGGGGGGGGGTATGGCTACACCTTC. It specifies CSVEYPEGGGYGYTF.

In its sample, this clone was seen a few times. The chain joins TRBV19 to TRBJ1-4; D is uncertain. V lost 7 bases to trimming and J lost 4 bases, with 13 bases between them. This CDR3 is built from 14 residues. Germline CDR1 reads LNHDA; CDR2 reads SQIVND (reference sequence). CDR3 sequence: CASISRGLNEKLFF. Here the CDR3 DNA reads TGTGCCAGTATCTCCAGAGGCCTTAATGAAAAACTGTTTTTT.

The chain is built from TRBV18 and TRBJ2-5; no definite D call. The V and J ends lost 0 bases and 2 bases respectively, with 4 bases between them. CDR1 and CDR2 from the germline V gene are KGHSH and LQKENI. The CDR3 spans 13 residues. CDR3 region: CASSPPNQETQYF. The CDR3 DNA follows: TGTGCCAGCTCACCACCTAATCAAGAGACCCAGTACTTC.

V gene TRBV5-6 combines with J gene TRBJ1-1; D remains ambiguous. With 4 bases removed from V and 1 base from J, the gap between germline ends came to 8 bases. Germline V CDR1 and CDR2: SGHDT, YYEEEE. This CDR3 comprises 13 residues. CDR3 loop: CASSTDTNTEAFF. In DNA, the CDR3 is TGTGCCAGCAGCACCGACACGAACACTGAAGCTTTCTTT. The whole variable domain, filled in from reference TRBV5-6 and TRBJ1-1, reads DAGVTQSPTHLIKTRGQQVTLRCSPKSGHDTVSWYQQALGQGPQFIFQYYEEEERQRGNFPDRFSGHQFPNYSSELNVNALLLGDSALYLCASSTDTNTEAFFGQGTRLTVV.